These T cell receptor beta chains were read from a single sample in a study of metastatic and nonmetastatic thyroid tumors. MiXCR was used by TCRdb to re-call the PCR reads. This repertoire shows some 14,000 clones, less than 30% found once; its top ten account for about 48%. Source material: tumor tissue. Source of these receptors: a male donor with papillary thyroid cancer or a benign thyroid nodule (not recorded which). Some clones in this sample may be carry-over from other donors' samples. The CDR3 runs from the conserved cysteine through the conserved F or W. D genes are given only for firm matches. Clone size appears in some rows only: once, few, many, or a class for an expanded clone.

-	many	TRBV10-3	TRBJ2-7	TGTGCCATCAGTGAGACTAGCTTCGTCTACGAGCAGTACTTC	CAISETSFVYEQYF
-	few	TRBV6-9	TRBJ2-5	TGTGCCAGCAGTTACGACCCCAACTCCGGGCAAGAGACCCAGTACTTC	CASSYDPNSGQETQYF
-	many	TRBV12-3/TRBV12-4	TRBJ1-4	TGTGCCAGCAGCTATCAGGGGAGTGGTGAAAAACTGTTTTTT	CASSYQGSGEKLFF
TRBD2	once	TRBV13	TRBJ2-3	TGTGCCAGCAGCCGTACTAGCGGGAGGGCGGATACGCAGTATTTT	CASSRTSGRADTQYF
-	few	TRBV6-1	TRBJ1-1	TGTGCCAGCATCCGAGACGGACGCCGGGCTTTCTTT	CASIRDGRRAFF
-	many	TRBV30	TRBJ1-3	TGTGCCTGGAAGAAATCTGGAAACACCATATATTTT	CAWKKSGNTIYF
-	-	TRBV30	TRBJ1-2	TGTGCCCGTCGGGACGCCTATTGCTACACCTTC	CARRDAYCYTF
-	-	TRBV20-1	TRBJ2-1	TGCAGTGCTAGTTCCGGCGGGAACTCCCACTATGAGCAGTTCTTC	CSASSGGNSHYEQFF
TRBD2	few	TRBV11-2	TRBJ2-3	TGTGCCAGCAGCCTTTGGAGCGCGGGAGAGAGCACAGATACGCAGTATTTT	CASSLWSAGESTDTQYF
-	many	TRBV5-1	TRBJ2-5	TGCGCCAGCAGCGCCGCAGGACCCTCACAAGAGACCCAGTACTTC	CASSAAGPSQETQYF
TRBD1	few	TRBV6-1	TRBJ2-7	TGTGCCAGCAGTGAAATGGGACAGGGAGTCTACGAGCAGTACTTC	CASSEMGQGVYEQYF
-	many	TRBV5-1	TRBJ2-1	TGCGCCAGCAGCTTGGGGGGGAATGAGCAGTTCTTC	CASSLGGNEQFF
-	-	TRBV5-1	TRBJ2-7	TGCGCCAGCAGCTTGGCCCTGGGAACCTACGAGCAGTACTTC	CASSLALGTYEQYF
TRBD1	medium-sized	TRBV6-1	TRBJ1-1	TGTGCCAGCAGTCCGGGCGGACAGGGTTTAGGGACTGAAGCTTTCTTT	CASSPGGQGLGTEAFF
TRBD1	few	TRBV10-3	TRBJ2-3	TGTGCCATCAGGGAGGGACAGGGGGGCACAGATACGCAGTATTTT	CAIREGQGGTDTQYF
-	once	TRBV20-1	TRBJ2-1	TGCAGTGCTCCTCCTCTAGCAGGGAGGAACCACAATGAGCAGTTCTTC	CSAPPLAGRNHNEQFF
-	many	TRBV11-2	TRBJ1-1	TGTGCCAGCACCCCCAATTGGGGGACTCACACTGAAGCTTTCTTT	CASTPNWGTHTEAFF
-	few	TRBV10-2	TRBJ1-1	TGCGCCAGCAGTGAGTCGTCAGTCTACACTGAAGCTTTCTTT	CASSESSVYTEAFF